The present entry profiles one T cell receptor beta chain with its context. Trimming removed 4 bases at V and 3 bases at J, with 17 bases between. The germline CDR1 and CDR2 sequences are SGDLS and YYNGEE. There are 16 residues in the CDR3. Here immunoSEQ multiplex PCR was the method, and the copy in TCRdb shows in-frame clones only, minus some. The table lists under 200,000 clones, roughly 90% of them singletons. The sample comes from a study of cytomegalovirus exposure and HLA in healthy donors. Sequencing was carried out using PBMCs. The genes are TRBV9 and TRBJ1-3; TRBD1 is a possible D gene (5 bases). This receptor was identified in a man between 18 and 35 years old in good health and CMV-seropositive. The CDR3, as DNA: TGTGCCAGCAGCCCAGCGGGAGGGGTGCTTGGAAACACCATATATTTT. Translating gives CASSPAGGVLGNTIYF. The full variable domain, rest sourced from reference TRBV9 and TRBJ1-3, is DSGVTQTPKHLITATGQRVTLRCSPRSGDLSVYWYQQSLDQGLQFLIQYYNGEERAKGNILERFSAQQFPDLHSELNLSSLELGDSALYFCASSPAGGVLGNTIYFGEGSWLTVV.